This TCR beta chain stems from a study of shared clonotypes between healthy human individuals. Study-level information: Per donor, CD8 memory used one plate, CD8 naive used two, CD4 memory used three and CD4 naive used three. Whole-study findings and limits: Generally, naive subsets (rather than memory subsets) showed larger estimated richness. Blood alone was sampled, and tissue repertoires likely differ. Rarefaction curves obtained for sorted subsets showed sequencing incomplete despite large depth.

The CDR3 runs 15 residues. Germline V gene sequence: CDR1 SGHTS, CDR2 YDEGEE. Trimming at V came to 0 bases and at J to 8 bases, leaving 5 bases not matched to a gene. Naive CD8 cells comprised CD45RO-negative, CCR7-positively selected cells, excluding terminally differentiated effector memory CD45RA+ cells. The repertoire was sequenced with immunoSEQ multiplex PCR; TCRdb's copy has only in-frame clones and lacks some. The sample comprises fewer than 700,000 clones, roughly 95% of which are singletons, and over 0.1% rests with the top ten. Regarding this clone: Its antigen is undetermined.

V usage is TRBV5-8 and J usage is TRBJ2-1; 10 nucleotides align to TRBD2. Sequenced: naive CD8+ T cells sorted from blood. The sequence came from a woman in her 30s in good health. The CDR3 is CASSLGGTSVDEQFF. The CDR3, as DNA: TGTGCCAGCAGCTTGGGGGGGACTAGCGTTGATGAGCAGTTCTTC.